These 20 T cell receptor beta chains were all obtained from the same sample, sequenced in a study of CD8 T cells in ankylosing spondylitis. TCRdb reprocessed the 5' RACE reads with MiXCR, giving one entry per CDR3 protein. This table holds 200,000 to 250,000 distinct CDR3 sequences, approximately 12% found once. Sequenced: blood, either unsorted or a sorted T cell fraction (not recorded which). The receptor set was obtained from a male donor with ankylosing spondylitis or in good health (not recorded which).

This clonotype was seen ten or more times. The chain links TRBV12-3 or TRBV12-4 to TRBJ1-5; unclear D gene. V lost 6 bases and J 0 bases, leaving 6 bases between the germline ends. This CDR3 region has 13 residues. The DNA of the CDR3 is TGTGCCAGCAGCGAATATAGCAATCAGCCCCAGCATTTT. Its protein is CASSEYSNQPQHF.

In its sample, this clonotype was seen many times. The V call is TRBV29-1, the J call TRBJ2-1; D is uncertain. The CDR3 totals 12 residues. V was cut by 2 bases and J by 3 bases, with 5 bases left in between. Germline V gene lookup returns CDR1 SQVTM and CDR2 ANQGSEA. CDR3 residues: CSVELVYNEQFF. The CDR3 DNA reads as TGCAGCGTTGAATTGGTCTACAATGAGCAGTTCTTC.

This clonotype was counted ten times or more. The chain carries TRBV10-2 and TRBJ2-3, with 13 bases fitting TRBD2. The ends lost 7 bases at V and 2 bases at J; junction bases unmatched: 3. In germline, CDR1 is WSHSY, CDR2 SAAADI. The CDR3 totals 15 residues. As DNA, the CDR3 is TGCGCCAGCATCGGGACTAGCGGGGCCACAGATACGCAGTATTTT. It yields the protein CASIGTSGATDTQYF.

This clonotype was seen repeatedly, ten times or more. The J gene is TRBJ2-2, the V gene TRBV5-1; D is unclear. Germline V gives CDR1 SGHRS, CDR2 YFSETQ. V lost 2 bases and J lost 4, with 9 bases in between. This CDR3 comprises 14 residues. CDR3 in DNA: TGCGCCAGCAGCTTCGGTTCGAGCACCGGGGAGCTGTTTTTT. Protein sequence: CASSFGSSTGELFF.

This clonotype was counted many times. J is TRBJ1-5 and V is TRBV28; D unclear. The CDR3 length is 15 residues. Germline V gene sequence: CDR1 MDHEN, CDR2 SYDVKM. Trimming removed 2 bases at V and 5 bases at J, with 13 bases between. The CDR3 spells CASSLGGLRYQPQHF. CDR3 in DNA: TGTGCCAGCAGTTTAGGCGGGTTAAGGTATCAGCCCCAGCATTTT. Variable domain in full (rest from reference TRBV28 and TRBJ1-5): DVKVTQSSRYLVKRTGEKVFLECVQDMDHENMFWYRQDPGLGLRLIYFSYDVKMKEKGDIPEGYSVSREKKERFSLILESASTNQTSMYLCASSLGGLRYQPQHFGDGTRLSIL.

This clonotype was picked up many times. This sequence joins TRBV12-3 or TRBV12-4 and TRBJ2-1; TRBD2 matches 10 bases. Trimming removed 3 bases from V and 7 bases from J; junction bases left unmatched: 9. This CDR3 is built from 16 residues. CDR3 DNA: TGTGCCAGCAGTTTGGGCACTAGCGGGGTTGATAATGAGCAGTTCTTC. Translated, it gives CASSLGTSGVDNEQFF.

This clonotype was observed many times. This chain joins TRBV5-1 and TRBJ2-3; the D gene is possibly TRBD1 (6 bases). CDR1 and CDR2 (germline): SGHRS, YFSETQ. V was shortened by 3 bases and J by 4 bases, with 12 bases between the two germline ends. The CDR3 spans 14 residues. CDR3 bases: TGCGCCAGCAGCTCCCTAAACAGGGCAGATACGCAGTATTTT. It codes for CASSSLNRADTQYF.

This clonotype came up a few times. This chain uses TRBV12-3 or TRBV12-4 with TRBJ2-6, with unresolved D. The V gene lost 3 bases and the J gene lost 2 bases, with 8 bases spanning the gap. The CDR3 has 15 amino acids. CDR3 sequence: CASSFSGAGANVLTF. In DNA, the CDR3 is TGTGCCAGCAGTTTCTCTGGGGCTGGGGCCAACGTCCTGACTTTC.

This clonotype was found many times. The chain is built from TRBV5-1 and TRBJ2-3; the D gene is possibly TRBD2 (5 bases). CDR1 is SGHRS, CDR2 YFSETQ, per germline. V was clipped by 4 bases and J by 1 base, with 16 bases between them. There are 16 residues in the CDR3. CDR3 DNA: TGCGCCAGCAGCCCCACTGGACTGGATCGCACAGATACGCAGTATTTT. Translated, it gives CASSPTGLDRTDTQYF.

The chain recombines TRBV12-3 or TRBV12-4 with TRBJ2-4; 7 bases line up with TRBD2. The CDR3 totals 15 residues. Germline trimming cut 5 bases from V and 7 bases from J; bases unmatched to any gene: 11. The CDR3 sequence is CASSPRGGGWNIQYF. The CDR3 DNA reads as TGTGCCAGCAGTCCCCGTGGGGGGGGTTGGAACATTCAGTACTTC.

This clonotype appeared many times. The J gene is TRBJ2-1, the V gene TRBV20-1; 14 bases match TRBD2. Trimming took 4 bases from V and 7 from J; bases not matched to a gene: 9. The CDR3 consists of 16 residues. CDR1 is DFQATT, CDR2 SNEGSKA, per germline (reference sequence). The CDR3 bases are TGCAGTGCTATTAGACTAGCGGGAGGGCGGTGGAATGAGCAGTTCTTC. Its protein is CSAIRLAGGRWNEQFF.

The chain couples TRBV7-3 to TRBJ2-1; 13 bases fit TRBD2. The CDR3 length is 16 residues. Germline V gene lookup returns CDR1 SGHTA and CDR2 FQGTGA. The junction had 5 bases not matched to a gene; V was cut back by 4 bases and J by 5 bases. The CDR3 nucleotides read TGTGCCAGCAGCTCACTAGCGGGAGGGAGGGACAATGAGCAGTTCTTC. Its translation is CASSSLAGGRDNEQFF.

This clonotype was counted ten times or more. The V call is TRBV5-5, the J call TRBJ2-3, with unresolved D. This CDR3 is built from 15 residues. In germline, CDR1 is SGHKS, CDR2 YYEKEE (reference sequence). V lost 1 base to trimming and J lost 6 bases, with 15 bases between them. CDR3 coding DNA: TGTGCCAGCAGCTTGATACCTCAGCTTCCCGATACGCAGTATTTT. Its translation is CASSLIPQLPDTQYF.

This clonotype was observed at least ten times. V gene TRBV29-1 combines with J gene TRBJ2-5; TRBD2 aligns across 13 bases. Trimming cost V 4 bases and J 1 base; bases outside gene matches: 0. The germline V gene has CDR1 SQVTM and CDR2 ANQGSEA. CDR3 length equals 14 residues. CDR3 bases: TGCAGCGTTGGGACTAGCGGGGGCCAAGAGACCCAGTACTTC. It specifies CSVGTSGGQETQYF.

This clonotype was recorded at least ten times. The CDR3 nucleotides read TGCAGCGCAGATACAGGAGCCCAAGAGACCCAGTACTTC. Its protein product is CSADTGAQETQYF. The genes are TRBV29-1 and TRBJ2-5, with a weak D call TRBD1 (5 bases). The V and J ends lost 7 bases and 1 base respectively, with 13 bases between them. CDR1 and CDR2 from the germline V gene are SQVTM and ANQGSEA. This CDR3 contains 13 residues.

The chain employs TRBV5-1 and TRBJ2-1, with D possibly matching TRBD2 (6 bases). V lost 4 bases, J lost 6 bases, and 8 bases lay in between. The CDR3 covers 12 residues. CDR1 is SGHRS, CDR2 YFSETQ, per germline. CDR3 residues: CASSRSGNEQFF. In DNA form, the CDR3 reads TGCGCCAGCAGCCGTAGCGGCAATGAGCAGTTCTTC.

This clonotype has a count of ten or more. This chain joins TRBV5-1 and TRBJ2-1; perhaps D is TRBD1 or TRBD2 (5 bases each). Trimming stripped 7 bases from V and 0 bases from J, with 11 bases between. This CDR3 has 14 amino acids. Germline CDR1 reads SGHRS; CDR2 reads YFSETQ. The DNA for the CDR3 is TGCGCCAGCGGCCCAGGGAGCTCCTACAATGAGCAGTTCTTC. This encodes CASGPGSSYNEQFF.

This clonotype was seen more than once but under ten times. The V and J genes are TRBV6-1 and TRBJ2-5; TRBD2 agrees at 11 bases. V shed 4 bases, J shed 2 bases, and the junction held 3 bases outside the gene matches. Germline lookup yields CDR1 MNHNS and CDR2 SASEGT. This CDR3 is 15 amino acids long. CDR3 protein: CASSGGLAAQETQYF. In nucleotides, the CDR3 is TGTGCCAGCAGTGGGGGACTAGCGGCACAAGAGACCCAGTACTTC.

This clonotype was counted ten times or more. The rearrangement links TRBV5-1 to TRBJ2-3; D uncertain. With 5 bases removed from V and 2 bases from J, the gap between germline ends came to 12 bases. Germline assignment: CDR1 SGHRS and CDR2 YFSETQ. CDR3 size: 14 residues. The CDR3 DNA reads TGCGCCAGCAGTCTTCTAGACCTCACAGATACGCAGTATTTT. Its translation is CASSLLDLTDTQYF.

The sample holds many counts of this clonotype. The rearrangement uses TRBV5-1 and TRBJ2-2; D tentatively reads TRBD1 or TRBD2 (6 bases each). The CDR3 extends over 15 amino acids. Looked up from germline, CDR1 is SGHRS and CDR2 is YFSETQ. V dropped 1 base and J dropped 7 bases, with 14 bases sitting between them. CDR3 amino acids: CASSLRRGPGGELFF. The CDR3 bases are TGCGCCAGCAGCTTGCGACGGGGGCCTGGCGGGGAGCTGTTTTTT.